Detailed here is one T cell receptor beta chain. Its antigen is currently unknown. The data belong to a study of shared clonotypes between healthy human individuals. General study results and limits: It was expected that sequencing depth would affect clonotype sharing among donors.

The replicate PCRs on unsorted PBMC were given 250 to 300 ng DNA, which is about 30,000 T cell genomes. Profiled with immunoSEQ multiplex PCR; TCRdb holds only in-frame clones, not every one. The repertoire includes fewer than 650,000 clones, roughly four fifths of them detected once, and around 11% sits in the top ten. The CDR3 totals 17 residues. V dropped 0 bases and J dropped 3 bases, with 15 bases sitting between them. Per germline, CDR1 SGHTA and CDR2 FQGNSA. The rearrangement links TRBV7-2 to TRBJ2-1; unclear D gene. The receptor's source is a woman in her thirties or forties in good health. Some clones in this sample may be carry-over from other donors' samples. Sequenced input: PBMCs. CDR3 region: CASSLARFRTNYNEQFF. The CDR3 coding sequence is TGTGCCAGCAGCTTAGCGCGCTTTCGGACCAACTACAATGAGCAGTTCTTC.